This TCR beta chain came from a study of read filtering for tumor transcriptome and immune sequencing. Study as a whole: By R-ISS, stages I, II and III held about 8, 15 and 7 patients. Transcriptome libraries were built from DNase-treated RNA. RNA-seq yielded only roughly 75 to 1,300 TCR reads, IR-seq about 4 to 10.27 million.

Every patient had bone marrow sampled while the disease was active. This clonotype was detected only once. A junction boundary mismatches the germline segment, possibly from a read error. The library was built from roughly 400 ng RNA with molecular barcoded adaptors for alpha/delta and beta/gamma chains. In TCRdb, the reads were re-called with MiXCR into one record per CDR3 protein. This table holds around 130,000 distinct CDR3 sequences, around 14% found once. Germline-derived CDR1 and CDR2 are SQVTM and ANQGSEA. The CDR3 is 11 amino acids. Sample: a population of CD138-negative cells sorted from bone marrow. The chain employs TRBV29-1 and TRBJ2-2, with D perhaps matching TRBD2 (5 bases). The TCR comes from a donor aged 40 or older with multiple myeloma. The CDR3 region is CSVRNTGELSF. The CDR3 nucleotides read TGCAGCGTGAGAAACACCGGGGAGCTGTCTTTT.